The 25 T cell receptor beta chains given below trace back to one sample, sequenced in a study of tumor-infiltrating lymphocytes in localized non-small cell lung cancer. The repertoire was sequenced with immunoSEQ multiplex PCR; TCRdb's copy has only in-frame clones and lacks some. The sample yields approximately 17,000 clones, approximately 70% seen once. Input material: lung tumor tissue. These receptors were obtained from a human donor with non-small cell lung cancer.

The chain recombines TRBV30 with TRBJ2-7; 15 nucleotides agree with TRBD2. The CDR3 spans 17 residues. V dropped 3 bases and J dropped 3; count of bases not matched to a gene: 9. Germline CDR1 reads GTSNPN; CDR2 reads SVGIG (reference sequence). In nucleotides, the CDR3 is TGTGCCTGGAGCCCAGGGACTAGCGGGAGGCCCCTCTACGAGCAGTACTTC. It specifies CAWSPGTSGRPLYEQYF. Together with reference TRBV30 and TRBJ2-7, the CDR3 gives the full variable domain: SQTIHQWPATLVQPVGSPLSLECTVEGTSNPNLYWYRQAAGRGLQLLFYSVGIGQISSEVPQNLSASRPQDRQFILSSKKLLLSDSGFYLCAWSPGTSGRPLYEQYFGPGTRLTVT.

V and J are TRBV4-1 and TRBJ1-5; 12 bases match TRBD1. J lost 2 bases, V lost 4 bases, and 12 bases had no gene match. Germline V gene data show CDR1 as MGHRA and CDR2 as YSYEKL. The CDR3 consists of 19 residues. The CDR3 spells CASSPYPRDRGPGNQPQHF. CDR3 coding DNA: TGCGCCAGCAGCCCTTACCCCCGGGACAGGGGGCCGGGCAATCAGCCCCAGCATTTT.

The chain joins TRBV11-3 to TRBJ2-5; tentative D call: TRBD2 (5 bases). The CDR3 is made up of 16 amino acids. The V gene lost 1 base and the J gene lost 2 bases, with 14 bases spanning the gap. Germline V gene sequence: CDR1 SGHNT, CDR2 YENEEA. The CDR3 protein is CASSLGAFGEQETQYF. CDR3 DNA sequence: TGTGCCAGCAGCTTAGGGGCCTTCGGGGAACAAGAGACCCAGTACTTC.

V gene TRBV6-5 combines with J gene TRBJ2-1; TRBD1 matches at 11 bases. Germline V gene data show CDR1 as MNHEY and CDR2 as SVGAGI. J was trimmed by 7 bases and V by 6 bases; bases with no gene match: 5. The CDR3 sequence is 14 residues long. CDR3: CASRGTGGPNEQFF. CDR3 nucleotide sequence: TGTGCCAGCAGGGGGACAGGGGGGCCAAATGAGCAGTTCTTC.

V usage is TRBV11-2 and J usage is TRBJ2-7; D is uncertain. The germline CDR1 and CDR2 sequences are SGHAT and FQNNGV. The V and J ends lost 4 bases and 7 bases respectively, with 17 bases between them. This CDR3 has 14 residues. The CDR3 DNA is TGTGCCAGCAGCTCCTCCCCCCTTGCTAAGGAGCAGTACTTC. Its translation is CASSSSPLAKEQYF.

This clone was found once. The chain links TRBV28 to TRBJ2-3; D perhaps matches TRBD2 (7 bases). Germline CDR1 MDHEN, CDR2 SYDVKM. Trimming removed 3 bases at V and 4 bases at J, with 17 bases between. The CDR3 has 16 amino acids. The CDR3 here is CASSFSRGGRADTQYF. CDR3 coding DNA: TGTGCCAGCAGTTTCTCCCGCGGGGGCCGGGCAGATACGCAGTATTTT.

The gene calls are TRBV4-1 and TRBJ2-1; no clear D gene. CDR3 length equals 17 residues. Trimming left V 4 bases short and J 4 bases short, with 20 bases between. The germline V gene has CDR1 MGHRA and CDR2 YSYEKL. CDR3 in amino acids: CASSPTRSPVQYNEQFF. The DNA of the CDR3 is TGCGCCAGCAGCCCAACCCGTAGTCCCGTCCAGTACAATGAGCAGTTCTTC.

This clone was seen a few times. This sequence joins TRBV2 and TRBJ1-2; the D is unclear. Germline CDR1 SNHLY, CDR2 FYNNEI. Deletions cut 4 bases from V and 4 bases from J, with 22 bases between. This CDR3 comprises 17 residues. CDR3 coding DNA: TGTGCCAGCAGTGTCGGCAGGCCCCGGCTTAGCGGCTATGGCTACACCTTC. Protein product: CASSVGRPRLSGYGYTF.

The rearrangement links TRBV28 to TRBJ1-2, with D hard to call. This CDR3 contains 16 residues. The germline V and J ends were trimmed by 6 bases and 1 base, with 18 bases remaining between them. CDR1 is MDHEN, CDR2 SYDVKM, per germline. The CDR3 region is CASSPGGQTFNYGYTF. The CDR3 DNA reads as TGTGCCAGCAGCCCCGGAGGCCAGACTTTTAACTATGGCTACACCTTC.

This rearrangement joins TRBV14 to TRBJ1-1; D gene unclear. The ends were cut back, 4 bases at V and 3 bases at J, with 9 bases in the middle. The CDR3 has 13 residues. The germline V gene has CDR1 SGHDN and CDR2 FVKESK. The CDR3 sequence: CASSPYHYTEAFF. The CDR3 DNA reads as TGTGCCAGCAGCCCCTATCATTACACTGAAGCTTTCTTT.

The rearrangement uses TRBV7-2 and TRBJ2-1; 9 nucleotides align to TRBD2. From germline, CDR1 is SGHTA and CDR2 FQGNSA. V was pared by 0 bases and J by 7 bases, with 10 bases of the junction left unmatched. This CDR3 is built from 17 residues. The CDR3 is CASSLASRGGRRNEQFF. CDR3 nucleotide sequence: TGTGCCAGCAGCTTAGCGTCGCGGGGGGGCCGGAGGAATGAGCAGTTCTTC.

The gene calls are TRBV6-6 and TRBJ2-7, with TRBD1 matching over 7 bases. Unmatched junction bases numbered 2, after V lost 10 bases and J lost 2 bases. This CDR3 has 11 residues. Germline lookup yields CDR1 MNHNY and CDR2 SVGAGI (reference sequence). In nucleotides, the CDR3 is TGTGCCATCCAGGGGGCCTACGAGCAGTACTTC. The encoded protein is CAIQGAYEQYF.

This chain connects TRBV19 to TRBJ2-7; 11 bases fit TRBD1. CDR3 length equals 13 residues. Germline assignment: CDR1 LNHDA and CDR2 SQIVND (reference sequence). The J segment lost 6 bases and the V segment lost 5 bases, leaving 3 bases of the junction unmatched. The CDR3 DNA reads TGTGCCAGTAGTCTGGGACAGGGGGTCGAGCAGTACTTC. Encoded protein: CASSLGQGVEQYF.

The sample holds one count of this clone. CDR3: CASSLLGQVRAYEQYF. CDR3 DNA: TGCGCCAGCAGCTTACTTGGACAGGTGAGAGCCTACGAGCAGTACTTC. The gene calls are TRBV5-1 and TRBJ2-7; TRBD1 matches at 7 bases. CDR3 length: 16 amino acids. CDR1 is SGHRS, CDR2 YFSETQ, per germline. After removal of 2 bases from V and 2 bases from J, the junction contained 10 bases not matched to a gene.

The CDR3 loop is CASSPGGTGLAGQRRGSDTQYF. In DNA form, the CDR3 reads TGTGCCAGCAGCCCCGGGGGAACAGGACTAGCGGGCCAACGGAGAGGGTCAGATACGCAGTATTTT. The genes are TRBV21-1 and TRBJ2-3; the D call TRBD2 from the table was never checked on the DNA. TRBV21-1 is annotated as a pseudogene. The CDR3 contains 22 residues.

CDR3: CASSEWYGYTF. CDR3 nucleotides: TGTGCCAGCAGTGAATGGTATGGCTACACCTTC. The chain combines TRBV2 with TRBJ1-2; D unclear. Germline CDR1 and CDR2: SNHLY and FYNNEI. CDR3 size: 11 residues. Trimming left V 2 bases short and J 5 bases short, with 3 bases between.

V gene TRBV7-9 combines with J gene TRBJ1-1; D gene uncertain. In germline, CDR1 is SEHNR, CDR2 FQNEAQ (reference sequence). The V and J ends lost 6 bases and 3 bases respectively, with 8 bases between them. The CDR3 has 12 residues. Written as DNA, the CDR3 is TGTGCCAGCAGTCTCGAGGACACTGAAGCTTTCTTT. This gives the protein CASSLEDTEAFF.

This chain uses TRBV7-6 with TRBJ2-3; 8 bases are a match to TRBD1. V gave up 5 bases and J gave up 1 base; unmatched junction bases: 5. Germline assignment: CDR1 SGHVS and CDR2 FNYEAQ. The CDR3 length is 15 residues. CDR3 bases: TGTGCCAGCAGCGACGGACAGGGAGGCACAGATACGCAGTATTTT. Residues: CASSDGQGGTDTQYF.

This chain uses TRBV5-1 with TRBJ2-7; D is possibly TRBD2 (5 bases). The V end was cut by 2 bases, the J end by 4 bases, with 22 bases between. Germline CDR1 and CDR2: SGHRS and YFSETQ. The CDR3 sequence is 17 residues long. The CDR3 protein is CASSFGDEGEKAYEQYF. For the CDR3, the DNA is TGCGCCAGCAGCTTTGGGGATGAGGGAGAAAAGGCTTACGAGCAGTACTTC.

The J gene is TRBJ2-3, the V gene TRBV5-1, with 8 bases matching TRBD2. There are 13 residues in the CDR3. Looked up from germline, CDR1 is SGHRS and CDR2 is YFSETQ. V lost 4 bases to trimming and J lost 4 bases; unmatched junction nucleotides: 2. The chain's CDR3 is CASSREGADTQYF. CDR3 sequence (DNA): TGCGCCAGCAGCCGGGAGGGGGCAGATACGCAGTATTTT.

The V gene is TRBV28, the J gene TRBJ2-5, with 10 bases that match TRBD1. Germline V gene lookup returns CDR1 MDHEN and CDR2 SYDVKM. The V gene end was trimmed by 5 bases and the J gene end by 6 bases; junction bases not matched to a gene: 9. The CDR3 length is 15 residues. This CDR3 reads CASSLRTGGLQTQYF. The CDR3 DNA reads as TGTGCCAGCAGTCTGCGGACAGGGGGTTTGCAGACCCAGTACTTC.

The gene calls are TRBV2 and TRBJ1-2; D ambiguous. Germline V lookup: CDR1 SNHLY, CDR2 FYNNEI. This CDR3 has 13 residues. Trimming took 7 bases from V and 8 from J, leaving 17 bases between them. CDR3: CASTSPNIKGYTF. CDR3 DNA sequence: TGTGCCAGCACCTCACCGAACATCAAGGGCTACACCTTC.

This clone was detected only a few times. The CDR3 loop reads CASNIQWNTEAFF. CDR3 bases: TGTGCCAGCAACATTCAGTGGAACACTGAAGCTTTCTTT. The chain uses TRBV2 and TRBJ1-1; unclear D gene. The length of the CDR3 is 13 residues. From germline, CDR1 is SNHLY and CDR2 FYNNEI. Trimming pared 7 bases from V and 1 base from J, leaving 10 bases between.

The chain recombines TRBV19 with TRBJ2-3, with 7 bases matching TRBD2. Germline values: CDR1 LNHDA, CDR2 SQIVND (reference sequence). This CDR3 comprises 15 residues. The V segment lost 6 bases and the J segment 3 bases; nucleotides outside the gene matches: 9. The CDR3 here is CASRPPGRGTDTQYF. The CDR3 DNA sequence: TGTGCCAGTAGGCCCCCTGGGAGGGGAACAGATACGCAGTATTTT.

J is TRBJ2-3 and V is TRBV5-3, with D possibly matching TRBD2 (7 bases). TRBV5-3 is sorted into the ORF group, with uncertain function. V gave up 8 bases and J gave up 4 bases, with 14 bases separating them. CDR3 length: 13 amino acids. The CDR3 loop is CARAGEGADTQYF. The CDR3 bases are TGTGCCAGGGCGGGAGAGGGGGCAGATACGCAGTATTTT.